The rows below give T cell receptor beta chains drawn from one sample of a study of beta chain features in type 1 diabetes. Some clones are missing from TCRdb's copy, which holds only in-frame ones; the method was immunoSEQ multiplex PCR. In the table there are about 130,000 clones, about 8.7% of which are singletons. Sequenced input: central memory CD4+ T cells from blood. These receptor sequences come from a man aged 18 to 35 in good health. Each CDR3 is given with its conserved first and last residue. Each record gives: V gene, J gene, D gene, clone size, CDR3 length, CDR3 DNA, CDR3 protein. D genes are given only for firm matches. Size values are once, few and many counts, or a class for expanded clones, and some rows have none.

v_gene: TRBV7-2; j_gene: TRBJ2-3; d_gene: TRBD2; abundance: -; len: 16; CDR3nt: TGTGCCAGCAGCCCCGGGCCTAGCGGGGGGGCCGGTACGCAGTATTTT; CDR3aa: CASSPGPSGGAGTQYF
v_gene: TRBV7-3; j_gene: TRBJ2-5; d_gene: TRBD2; abundance: -; len: 16; CDR3nt: TGTGCCAGCAGCTTAGTGGCTAGCGGGGGATCAGAGACCCAGTACTTC; CDR3aa: CASSLVASGGSETQYF
v_gene: TRBV7-2; j_gene: TRBJ1-5; d_gene: -; abundance: -; len: 15; CDR3nt: TGTGCCAGCAGCTTAGTAGGGGAAGGCAATCAGCCCCAGCATTTT; CDR3aa: CASSLVGEGNQPQHF
v_gene: TRBV30; j_gene: TRBJ2-5; d_gene: -; abundance: few; len: 15; CDR3nt: TGTGCCTGGAGTGTACGACAGGGACTTTCGGAGACCCAGTACTTC; CDR3aa: CAWSVRQGLSETQYF
v_gene: TRBV6-1; j_gene: TRBJ1-5; d_gene: -; abundance: few; len: 12; CDR3nt: TGTGCCATCAGTGAATCGGGACAGCCCCAGCATTTT; CDR3aa: CAISESGQPQHF
v_gene: TRBV29-1; j_gene: TRBJ2-3; d_gene: -; abundance: many; len: 13; CDR3nt: TGCAGCGTTCTCCAACTTTACACAGATACGCAGTATTTT; CDR3aa: CSVLQLYTDTQYF
v_gene: TRBV4-3; j_gene: TRBJ1-6; d_gene: -; abundance: few; len: 16; CDR3nt: TGCGCCAGCAGCCAAGGTCGCAGGGTACAAAATTCACCCCTCCACTTT; CDR3aa: CASSQGRRVQNSPLHF
v_gene: TRBV5-1; j_gene: TRBJ2-5; d_gene: -; abundance: few; len: 13; CDR3nt: TGCGCCAGCAGCGGGACACACCAAGAGACCCAGTACTTC; CDR3aa: CASSGTHQETQYF
v_gene: TRBV7-9; j_gene: TRBJ1-2; d_gene: TRBD1; abundance: few; len: 15; CDR3nt: TGTGCCAGCAGCTTACTGACAGGGAGAGACTATGGCTACACCTTC; CDR3aa: CASSLLTGRDYGYTF
v_gene: TRBV28; j_gene: TRBJ2-3; d_gene: -; abundance: few; len: 14; CDR3nt: TGTGCCAGCAGCCTAACGACTCTAACCGATACGCAGTATTTT; CDR3aa: CASSLTTLTDTQYF
v_gene: TRBV15; j_gene: TRBJ1-3; d_gene: TRBD1; abundance: -; len: 17; CDR3nt: TGTGCCACCAGCAGAGTGTGGACAGGGGCTACTGGAAACACCATATATTTT; CDR3aa: CATSRVWTGATGNTIYF
v_gene: TRBV5-6; j_gene: TRBJ2-5; d_gene: -; abundance: few; len: 16; CDR3nt: TGTGCCAGCACCATCGAGGTGGGGGACAACCAAGAGACCCAGTACTTC; CDR3aa: CASTIEVGDNQETQYF
v_gene: TRBV18; j_gene: TRBJ1-2; d_gene: TRBD1; abundance: -; len: 15; CDR3nt: TGTGCCAGCTCACGGGGGACAGGGGGATCCTATGGCTACACCTTC; CDR3aa: CASSRGTGGSYGYTF
v_gene: TRBV4-3; j_gene: TRBJ1-2; d_gene: TRBD1; abundance: -; len: 17; CDR3nt: TGCGCCAGCAGCCAATCCCCGGGACAGGGATTTAACTATGGCTACACCTTC; CDR3aa: CASSQSPGQGFNYGYTF
v_gene: TRBV2; j_gene: TRBJ2-1; d_gene: -; abundance: -; len: 11; CDR3nt: TGTGCCAGCAGTCCATTCAATGAGCAGTTCTTC; CDR3aa: CASSPFNEQFF
v_gene: TRBV2; j_gene: TRBJ1-4; d_gene: -; abundance: few; len: 15; CDR3nt: TGTGCCAGCAGTGCAACCAGGGCAACTAATGAAAAACTGTTTTTT; CDR3aa: CASSATRATNEKLFF
v_gene: TRBV27; j_gene: TRBJ2-7; d_gene: TRBD1; abundance: few; len: 13; CDR3nt: TGTGCCGGACAGGCTACAAAGGGGTACGAGCAGTACTTC; CDR3aa: CAGQATKGYEQYF
v_gene: TRBV5-4; j_gene: TRBJ1-2; d_gene: -; abundance: few; len: 16; CDR3nt: TGTGCCAGCAGCTTGTCATTACAGCCGTTCCTCTATGGCTACACCTTC; CDR3aa: CASSLSLQPFLYGYTF
v_gene: TRBV7-8; j_gene: TRBJ2-7; d_gene: -; abundance: many; len: 15; CDR3nt: TGTGCCAGCAGCTTAGGGCAGGGTCCGGAATACGAGCAGTACTTC; CDR3aa: CASSLGQGPEYEQYF
v_gene: TRBV6-5; j_gene: TRBJ2-1; d_gene: TRBD2; abundance: few; len: 16; CDR3nt: TGTGCCAGCAGTTACTCAGCGGGGGGCTCCTACAATGAGCAGTTCTTC; CDR3aa: CASSYSAGGSYNEQFF
v_gene: TRBV5-1; j_gene: TRBJ2-5; d_gene: -; abundance: -; len: 13; CDR3nt: TGCGCCAGCAGCTTTGACAGGTCCGGGACCCAGTACTTC; CDR3aa: CASSFDRSGTQYF
v_gene: TRBV5-1; j_gene: TRBJ2-1; d_gene: -; abundance: -; len: 13; CDR3nt: TGCGCCAGCAGCATTGGGACTGGCAATGAGCAGTTCTTC; CDR3aa: CASSIGTGNEQFF
v_gene: TRBV7-2; j_gene: TRBJ2-3; d_gene: TRBD2; abundance: -; len: 15; CDR3nt: TGTGCCAGCAGCTTAGCGGGACTAGTCACAGATACGCAGTATTTT; CDR3aa: CASSLAGLVTDTQYF
v_gene: TRBV28; j_gene: TRBJ2-5; d_gene: TRBD2; abundance: -; len: 16; CDR3nt: TGTGCCAGCAGCCCGGGACTAGCGGGGGTGGGGGAGACCCAGTACTTC; CDR3aa: CASSPGLAGVGETQYF
v_gene: TRBV5-4; j_gene: TRBJ1-1; d_gene: -; abundance: -; len: 14; CDR3nt: TGTGCCAGCAGCCAAAGCGGATTGAACACTGAAGCTTTCTTT; CDR3aa: CASSQSGLNTEAFF
v_gene: TRBV4-1; j_gene: TRBJ2-3; d_gene: -; abundance: -; len: 17; CDR3nt: TGCGCCAGCAGCCAAGATCAACTAGCCTACAACACAGATACGCAGTATTTT; CDR3aa: CASSQDQLAYNTDTQYF
v_gene: TRBV7-2; j_gene: TRBJ2-3; d_gene: -; abundance: -; len: 13; CDR3nt: TGTGCCAGTAGGACAATTCGGACAGATACGCAGTATTTT; CDR3aa: CASRTIRTDTQYF
v_gene: TRBV5-5; j_gene: TRBJ1-2; d_gene: TRBD1; abundance: few; len: 16; CDR3nt: TGTGCCAGCAGCCGGGGCGTTAAGGGGGCACTCTATGGCTACACCTTC; CDR3aa: CASSRGVKGALYGYTF
v_gene: TRBV10-2; j_gene: TRBJ2-2; d_gene: TRBD1; abundance: few; len: 13; CDR3nt: TGCGCCAGCACCCGAGGACAGGCCGGGGAGCTGTTTTTT; CDR3aa: CASTRGQAGELFF
v_gene: TRBV18; j_gene: TRBJ2-1; d_gene: -; abundance: few; len: 14; CDR3nt: TGTGCCAGCTCACCACCGGGCGCCTACAATGAGCAGTTCTTC; CDR3aa: CASSPPGAYNEQFF
v_gene: TRBV7-2; j_gene: TRBJ2-1; d_gene: -; abundance: few; len: 16; CDR3nt: TGTGCCAGCAGCTTAGTGTCAGGTATCACCCCCAATGAGCAGTTCTTC; CDR3aa: CASSLVSGITPNEQFF
v_gene: TRBV7-7; j_gene: TRBJ2-5; d_gene: -; abundance: few; len: 14; CDR3nt: TGTGCCAGCAGCTTAGCCTCGTTCTCGGAGACCCAGTACTTC; CDR3aa: CASSLASFSETQYF
v_gene: TRBV4-3; j_gene: TRBJ2-1; d_gene: -; abundance: -; len: 13; CDR3nt: TGCGCCAGCAGCCAAGCCAAAAACAATGAGCAGTTCTTC; CDR3aa: CASSQAKNNEQFF
v_gene: TRBV25-1; j_gene: TRBJ2-1; d_gene: TRBD1; abundance: -; len: 17; CDR3nt: TGTGCCAGCAGTGGACCCATCCGGGACAGGCGGTACAATGAGCAGTTCTTC; CDR3aa: CASSGPIRDRRYNEQFF
v_gene: TRBV6-5; j_gene: TRBJ1-5; d_gene: -; abundance: -; len: 14; CDR3nt: TGTGCCAGCAGGGGCCCCAATAGCAATCAGCCCCAGCATTTT; CDR3aa: CASRGPNSNQPQHF
v_gene: TRBV18; j_gene: TRBJ2-6; d_gene: TRBD1; abundance: -; len: 17; CDR3nt: TGTGCCAGCTCACGTCCCGGGACAGACTCTGGGGCCAACGTCCTGACTTTC; CDR3aa: CASSRPGTDSGANVLTF
v_gene: TRBV10-3; j_gene: TRBJ1-5; d_gene: -; abundance: few; len: 13; CDR3nt: TGTGCCATCAGGGGAGGAGAGAATCAGCCCCAGCATTTT; CDR3aa: CAIRGGENQPQHF
v_gene: TRBV7-2; j_gene: TRBJ2-3; d_gene: TRBD2; abundance: many; len: 16; CDR3nt: TGTGCCAGCAGCTTAACAAGGGACTTTCTTCCCGGGAGGGAGTATTTT; CDR3aa: CASSLTRDFLPGREYF
v_gene: TRBV4-2; j_gene: TRBJ1-1; d_gene: TRBD1; abundance: -; len: 14; CDR3nt: TGTGCCAGCAGCGCCGGGACAGGGAACACTGAAGCTTTCTTT; CDR3aa: CASSAGTGNTEAFF
v_gene: TRBV27; j_gene: TRBJ1-4; d_gene: -; abundance: many; len: 14; CDR3nt: TGTGCCAGCAGTTTCAGGCAGACTAATGAAAAACTGTTTTTT; CDR3aa: CASSFRQTNEKLFF
v_gene: TRBV5-1; j_gene: TRBJ2-2; d_gene: TRBD1; abundance: few; len: 16; CDR3nt: TGCGCCAGCAGCTTGGACCCCAGGGGGCTTGGCGGGGAGCTGTTTTTT; CDR3aa: CASSLDPRGLGGELFF